The 18 T cell receptor beta chains given below trace back to one sample, sequenced in a study of cytomegalovirus exposure and HLA in healthy donors. The PCR was carried out with 60 Vbeta primers and 13 Jbeta primers. Measured with immunoSEQ multiplex PCR; TCRdb has only the in-frame clones, and not every one. The table has some 190,000 clones, around 80% seen once. Sequenced material: PBMCs. Every receptor here comes from a young man in good health and CMV-seronegative.

This clone was observed a few times. CDR3 region: CASSRDVSYEQYF. CDR3 coding DNA: TGTGCCAGCAGTCGGGATGTCTCCTACGAGCAGTACTTC. This chain uses TRBV2 with TRBJ2-7; maybe TRBD2 (5 bases). V was pared by 5 bases and J by 0 bases, with 8 bases between. This CDR3 comprises 13 residues. The V gene's germline CDR1 is SNHLY and CDR2 FYNNEI.

The chain employs TRBV11-2 and TRBJ2-3, with 7 bases identical to TRBD2. This CDR3 is built from 17 residues. V was clipped by 5 bases and J by 1 base; unmatched bases: 12. Per germline, CDR1 SGHAT and CDR2 FQNNGV. CDR3 region: CASSKTLAVRGTDTQYF. The DNA for the CDR3 is TGTGCCAGCAGCAAGACTCTAGCGGTTAGGGGCACAGATACGCAGTATTTT.

The rearrangement links TRBV7-2 to TRBJ2-1, with a possible D match to TRBD2 (6 bases). V was pared by 3 bases and J by 5 bases, with 14 bases between. Germline V gene sequence: CDR1 SGHTA, CDR2 FQGNSA. This CDR3 comprises 15 residues. The CDR3 DNA is TGTGCCAGCAGCTTGCCGGGACTGGCCAACAATGAGCAGTTCTTC. It yields the protein CASSLPGLANNEQFF. Using reference TRBV7-2 and TRBJ2-1 for the parts outside the CDR3, the full variable domain is GAGVSQSPSNKVTEKGKDVELRCDPISGHTALYWYRQSLGQGLEFLIYFQGNSAPDKSGLPSDRFSAERTGGSVSTLTIQRTQQEDSAVYLCASSLPGLANNEQFFGPGTRLTVL.

The rearrangement links TRBV30 to TRBJ2-7; 7 bases are a match to TRBD1. The CDR3 contains 12 residues. CDR1 GTSNPN and CDR2 SVGIG come from the germline V gene (reference sequence). The ends lost 3 bases at V and 2 bases at J; junction bases unmatched: 1. The CDR3 loop reads CAWRQGPYEQYF. The CDR3, as DNA: TGTGCCTGGAGACAGGGGCCCTACGAGCAGTACTTC.

The chain combines TRBV30 with TRBJ2-1; 7 bases match TRBD2. The trim removed 3 bases at V and 5 bases at J, leaving 4 bases unmatched. The CDR3 contains 13 residues. Germline V gene lookup returns CDR1 GTSNPN and CDR2 SVGIG (reference sequence). CDR3: CAWSGRRDNEQFF. DNA for the CDR3: TGTGCCTGGAGCGGGAGGAGGGACAATGAGCAGTTCTTC.

This clone was seen just once. The V gene is TRBV5-1, the J gene TRBJ2-7, with TRBD2 matching over 11 bases. Germline trimming cut 5 bases from V and 7 bases from J; bases unmatched to any gene: 5. There are 13 residues in the CDR3. Germline-derived CDR1 and CDR2 are SGHRS and YFSETQ. The CDR3 DNA reads TGCGCCAGCAGGGGACTAGCGGTCGGGGAGCAGTACTTC. This gives the protein CASRGLAVGEQYF.

The chain employs TRBV30 and TRBJ2-7, with D possibly matching TRBD2 (6 bases). The CDR3 runs 15 residues. In germline, CDR1 is GTSNPN, CDR2 SVGIG (reference sequence). Trimming left V 3 bases short and J 2 bases short, with 17 bases between. Written as DNA, the CDR3 is TGTGCCTGGAGCTCCTCGGGGACTGCACCCTACGAGCAGTACTTC. This translates into CAWSSSGTAPYEQYF.

The gene calls are TRBV13 and TRBJ2-5; 7 nucleotides agree with TRBD1. Germline CDR1 reads PRHDT; CDR2 reads FYEKMQ (reference sequence). The CDR3 runs to 17 residues. With V trimmed by 0 bases and J by 2 bases, 9 bases remained unmatched. The CDR3 DNA follows: TGTGCCAGCAGCTTAGGCCTCCGAAACAGGGGACAAGAGACCCAGTACTTC. It translates to CASSLGLRNRGQETQYF.

This chain joins TRBV19 and TRBJ2-2, with D perhaps matching TRBD1 (7 bases). V dropped 9 bases and J dropped 5 bases, with 16 bases sitting between them. This CDR3 is 14 amino acids long. CDR1 is LNHDA, CDR2 SQIVND, per germline (reference sequence). Written as DNA, the CDR3 is TGTGCCAGCCTTCCGGCAGGGGGGACCGGGGAGCTGTTTTTT. It codes for CASLPAGGTGELFF.

The genes are TRBV30 and TRBJ1-2, with D tentatively TRBD1 (5 bases). Per the germline V gene, CDR1 is GTSNPN and CDR2 is SVGIG (reference sequence). This CDR3 comprises 14 residues. V was clipped by 7 bases and J by 2 bases, with 17 bases between them. CDR3 sequence (DNA): TGTGCCTCGATCTCGCGCGGGACCAACTATGGCTACACCTTC. The encoded protein is CASISRGTNYGYTF.

The J gene is TRBJ1-4, the V gene TRBV5-6; D is possibly TRBD1 (5 bases). Trimming cost V 2 bases and J 4 bases, with 12 bases left between them. Germline V gene sequence: CDR1 SGHDT, CDR2 YYEEEE. The CDR3 is 15 residues long. The CDR3 nucleotides are TGTGCCAGCAGCTTCGGATCGGGGGGTAATGAAAAACTGTTTTTT. It translates to CASSFGSGGNEKLFF.

The chain carries TRBV19 and TRBJ2-7; 11 nucleotides line up with TRBD2. Germline assignment: CDR1 LNHDA and CDR2 SQIVND (reference sequence). The length of the CDR3 is 15 residues. The J segment lost 5 bases and the V segment lost 7 bases, leaving 10 bases of the junction unmatched. The CDR3 DNA follows: TGTGCCAGTAAGGGCACTAGCGGGAGCTGGGACGAGCAGTACTTC. This encodes CASKGTSGSWDEQYF.

V and J are TRBV19 and TRBJ1-5; 9 bases are a match to TRBD1. The trim removed 9 bases at V and 0 bases at J, leaving 12 bases unmatched. Germline-derived CDR1 and CDR2 are LNHDA and SQIVND (reference sequence). The CDR3 totals 17 residues. For the CDR3, the DNA is TGTGCCAGCCAACCGGGACAGGGAATATTTAGCAATCAGCCCCAGCATTTT. This sequence encodes CASQPGQGIFSNQPQHF.

The J gene is TRBJ1-6, the V gene TRBV6-5, with a possible D match to TRBD1 (5 bases). The CDR3 has 16 amino acids. Trimming left V 4 bases short and J 2 bases short, with 12 bases between. Germline lookup yields CDR1 MNHEY and CDR2 SVGAGI. CDR3 loop: CASSLAGSTYNSPLHF. CDR3 in DNA: TGTGCCAGCAGTTTAGCAGGGTCCACCTATAATTCACCCCTCCACTTT.

The chain uses TRBV28 and TRBJ1-1; D might be TRBD1 (6 bases). The V gene lost 6 bases and the J gene lost 7 bases, with 12 bases spanning the gap. CDR1 and CDR2 from the germline V gene are MDHEN and SYDVKM. The CDR3 length is 12 residues. The DNA for the CDR3 is TGTGCCAGCAGATTAACAGGGCTTGAAGCTTTCTTT. Its translation: CASRLTGLEAFF.

This chain links TRBV2 with TRBJ1-2; the D gene is possibly TRBD1 (5 bases). There are 13 residues in the CDR3. Germline V gives CDR1 SNHLY, CDR2 FYNNEI. V was clipped by 7 bases and J by 4 bases, with 13 bases between them. The CDR3 here is CASTLTGSYGYTF. The DNA of the CDR3 is TGTGCCAGCACCCTAACAGGCTCCTATGGCTACACCTTC. The whole variable domain, filled in from reference TRBV2 and TRBJ1-2, reads EPEVTQTPSHQVTQMGQEVILRCVPISNHLYFYWYRQILGQKVEFLVSFYNNEISEKSEIFDDQFSVERPDGSNFTLKIRSTKLEDSAMYFCASTLTGSYGYTFGSGTRLTVV.

This clone came up a few times. The rearrangement uses TRBV6-5 and TRBJ1-2; D is perhaps TRBD1 (5 bases). The CDR3 spans 15 residues. Trimming shortened V by 0 bases and J by 9 bases, and 17 bases separated the two germline ends. Germline CDR1 MNHEY, CDR2 SVGAGI. The CDR3 is CASSYSRTRGGRYTF. The CDR3 DNA sequence: TGTGCCAGCAGTTACTCGAGGACGCGGGGCGGTCGCTACACCTTC.

This chain connects TRBV28 to TRBJ2-7; 8 bases map to TRBD1. This CDR3 spans 14 amino acids. J lost 2 bases, V lost 8 bases, and 8 bases had no gene match. The germline V gene encodes CDR1 MDHEN and CDR2 SYDVKM. CDR3 amino acids: CASLDRELTYEQYF. DNA of the CDR3: TGTGCCAGCCTGGACAGGGAACTTACCTACGAGCAGTACTTC.